This T cell receptor (beta chain) came from a study of control samples from healthy donors and cancer patients. Sequencing used immunoSEQ multiplex PCR; TCRdb keeps in-frame clones, though not all of them. The sample consists of approximately 90,000 clones, around 85% of them appearing once. The CDR3 runs 13 residues. V was shortened by 8 bases and J by 1 base, with 11 bases between the two germline ends. CDR1 and CDR2 (germline): MGHRA, YSYEKL. Sequenced input: blood. The TCR comes from a man aged 30 to 45 in good health. V gene TRBV4-1 combines with J gene TRBJ1-1; TRBD1 is a possible D gene (6 bases). The CDR3 spells CASSGQPNTEAFF. The CDR3 nucleotides read TGCGCCAGCTCCGGACAGCCGAACACTGAAGCTTTCTTT.